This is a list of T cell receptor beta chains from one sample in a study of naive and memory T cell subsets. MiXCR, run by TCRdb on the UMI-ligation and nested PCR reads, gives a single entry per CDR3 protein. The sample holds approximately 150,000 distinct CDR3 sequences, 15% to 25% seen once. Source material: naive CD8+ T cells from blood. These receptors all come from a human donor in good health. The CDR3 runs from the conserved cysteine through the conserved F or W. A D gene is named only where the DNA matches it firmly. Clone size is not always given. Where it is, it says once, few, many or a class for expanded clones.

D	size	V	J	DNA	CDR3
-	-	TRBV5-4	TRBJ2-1	TGTGCCAGCAGCTGGAAGCAGTTCTTC	CASSWKQFF
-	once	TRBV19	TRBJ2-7	TGTGCCAGTAGTATAGATCTCAACGTGGCAGGGGCAACCTACGAGCAGTACTTC	CASSIDLNVAGATYEQYF
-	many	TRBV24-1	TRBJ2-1	TGTGCCACCAGTGATTTGCAATTCGAAGGAGGTGAGCAGTTCTTC	CATSDLQFEGGEQFF
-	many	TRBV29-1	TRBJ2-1	TGCAGCGTTGTATGGGTAAACTACAATGAGCAGTTCTTC	CSVVWVNYNEQFF
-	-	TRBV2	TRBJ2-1	TGTGCCAGCAGTGGCGATCCATTAAAGCTTAATGAGCAGTTCTTC	CASSGDPLKLNEQFF
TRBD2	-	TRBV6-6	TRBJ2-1	TGTGCCAGCAGTCAGACTAGCGGGAGGGCCGGTGAGCAGTTCTTC	CASSQTSGRAGEQFF
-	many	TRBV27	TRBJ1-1	TGTGCCAGCAGTCCAACAGGAATGAACACTGAAGCTTTCTTT	CASSPTGMNTEAFF
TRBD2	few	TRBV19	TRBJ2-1	TGTGCCAGTAGTAGCCTAGCGGGAGGTGATGATGAGCAGTTCTTC	CASSSLAGGDDEQFF
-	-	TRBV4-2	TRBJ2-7	TGTGCCAGCAGCCACCCGGTGAGGCAGCGACCCTCTCCTTCCTACGAGCAGTACTTC	CASSHPVRQRPSPSYEQYF
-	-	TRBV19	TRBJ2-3	TGTGCCAGTAGTCCCCCGCTCGGACATAGCACAGATACGCAGTATTTT	CASSPPLGHSTDTQYF
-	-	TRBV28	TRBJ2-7	TGTGCCAGCAGGACAGAACACAATCCATACGAGCAGTACTTC	CASRTEHNPYEQYF
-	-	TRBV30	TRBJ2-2	TGTGCCTGGAGTGTACCCGGAGTCACCAACACCGGGGAGCTGTTTTTT	CAWSVPGVTNTGELFF
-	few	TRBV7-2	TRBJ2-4	TGTGCCAGCAGCCACCTCGTTGGAGCCAAAAACATTCAGTACTTC	CASSHLVGAKNIQYF
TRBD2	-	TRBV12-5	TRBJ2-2	TGTGCTAGTGGTTTTTCAGCGGGAGATTCGACCGGGGAGCTGTTTTTT	CASGFSAGDSTGELFF
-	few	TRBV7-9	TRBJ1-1	TGTGCCAGCAGCTTAGATTTCGCTTTCTTT	CASSLDFAFF
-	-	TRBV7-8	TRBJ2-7	TGTGCCAGCAGCCATCTAGCTTTCCACGAGCAGTACTTC	CASSHLAFHEQYF
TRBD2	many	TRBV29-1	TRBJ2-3	TGCAGCGCCCTGACTAGCGGGACGTGGGATACGCAGTATTTT	CSALTSGTWDTQYF
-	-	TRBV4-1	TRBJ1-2	TGCGCCAGCAGGCAAGAAAGGGGTGACTATGGCTACACCTTC	CASRQERGDYGYTF
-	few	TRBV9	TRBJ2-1	TGTGCCAGCAGCGTAGTCGCCTCGGCCTACAATGAGCAGTTCTTC	CASSVVASAYNEQFF
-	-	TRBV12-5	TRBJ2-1	TGTGCTAGTGGTTTGGGCAGTTACAATGAGCAGTTCTTC	CASGLGSYNEQFF
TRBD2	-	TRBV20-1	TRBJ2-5	TGCAGTGCTAGTCCCACGCTACCGGGACTAGCGGCCGAAGAGACCCAGTACTTC	CSASPTLPGLAAEETQYF
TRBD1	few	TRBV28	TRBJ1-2	TGTGCCAGCAGTTTATTGGGACAGGGGTCTGGCTACACCTTC	CASSLLGQGSGYTF
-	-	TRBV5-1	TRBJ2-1	TGCGCCAGCAGCTCCTCCCTACAGAAAAGCTCCTACAATGAGCAGTTCTTC	CASSSSLQKSSYNEQFF
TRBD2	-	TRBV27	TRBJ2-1	TGTGCCAGCAGTTTAGGGGGCGGGAGGGCCGTTGAGCAGTTCTTC	CASSLGGGRAVEQFF
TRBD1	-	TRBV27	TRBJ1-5	TGTGCCAGCAGTTTCGGGACAGAAGGGCAGCCCCAGCATTTT	CASSFGTEGQPQHF
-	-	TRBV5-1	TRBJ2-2	TGCGCCAGCAGCCTGTTGCAACAGGGTATACGAGCGGAGCTGTTTTTT	CASSLLQQGIRAELFF
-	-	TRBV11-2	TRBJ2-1	TGTGCCAGCAGCCATTGGACAGACAATGAGCAGTTCTTC	CASSHWTDNEQFF
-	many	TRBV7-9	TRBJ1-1	TGTGCCAGCAGCTTCCCGTACCTCCGGACAGACACTGAAGCTTTCTTT	CASSFPYLRTDTEAFF